Listed here are 3 T cell receptor beta chains from one sample, sequenced in a study of low-dose radiotherapy and immunotherapy resistance in tumors. Described time point: after trial treatment. Treatment in this sample: LDRT plus nivolumab, ipilimumab, low-dose cyclophosphamide and aspirin (RACIN trial). Both TCRalpha and TCRbeta chains were reverse transcribed with V-gene-specific primers. A constant-region primer paired with the V-primer adapter amplified TCRs over 20 PCR cycles. TCRdb itself ran the reads through MiXCR, one entry per CDR3 protein. The sample lists around 100,000 distinct CDR3 sequences, less than 25% seen once, with approximately 4% in the top ten. Sequenced here: PBMCs, sampled after low-dose radiotherapy plus immunotherapy. The receptors derive from a male donor with prostate cancer.

This clonotype appeared many times. V usage is TRBV11-2 and J usage is TRBJ2-4, with D unresolved. Germline V gene lookup returns CDR1 SGHAT and CDR2 FQNNGV. This CDR3 contains 12 residues. The V gene lost 0 bases and the J gene lost 4 bases, with 1 base spanning the gap. DNA of the CDR3: TGTGCCAGCAGCTTAGAAAAAAACATTCAGTACTTC. Translated: CASSLEKNIQYF.

This sequence joins TRBV18 and TRBJ2-1; either TRBD1 or TRBD2 may fit D (5 bases each). The V end lost 4 bases, the J end lost 5 bases, and 21 bases lay between the germline ends. This CDR3 has 17 residues. Germline lookup yields CDR1 KGHSH and CDR2 LQKENI. CDR3 sequence reads: CASSQTRRDRTDNEQFF. The CDR3 region has the DNA TGTGCCAGCTCACAAACCCGAAGGGACCGAACCGACAATGAGCAGTTCTTC.

This clonotype appeared many times. The rearrangement links TRBV6-1 to TRBJ1-2, with D possibly matching TRBD1 (5 bases). V lost 5 bases to trimming and J lost 0 bases, with 10 bases between them. Per the germline V gene, CDR1 is MNHNS and CDR2 is SASEGT. There are 14 residues in the CDR3. The CDR3 region has the DNA TGTGCCAGCAGTCGGGACCCTGCTAACTATGGCTACACCTTC. It encodes CASSRDPANYGYTF.